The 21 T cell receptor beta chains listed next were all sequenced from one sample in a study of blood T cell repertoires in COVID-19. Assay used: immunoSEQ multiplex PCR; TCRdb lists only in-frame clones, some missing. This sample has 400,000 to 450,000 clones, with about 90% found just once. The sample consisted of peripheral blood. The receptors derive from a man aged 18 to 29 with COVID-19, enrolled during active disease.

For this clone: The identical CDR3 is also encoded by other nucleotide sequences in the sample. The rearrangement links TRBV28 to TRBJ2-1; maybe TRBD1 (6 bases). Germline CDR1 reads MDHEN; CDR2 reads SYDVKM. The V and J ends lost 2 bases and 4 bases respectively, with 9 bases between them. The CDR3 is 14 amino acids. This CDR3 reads CASSLGGAYNEQFF. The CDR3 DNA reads TGTGCCAGCAGTTTAGGGGGCGCATACAATGAGCAGTTCTTC.

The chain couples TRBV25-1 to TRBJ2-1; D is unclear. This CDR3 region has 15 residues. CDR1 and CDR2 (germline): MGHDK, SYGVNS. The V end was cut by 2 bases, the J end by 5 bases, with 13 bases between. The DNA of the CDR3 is TGTGCCAGCAGTGAACCAGGCCAGCCGAACAATGAGCAGTTCTTC. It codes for CASSEPGQPNNEQFF.

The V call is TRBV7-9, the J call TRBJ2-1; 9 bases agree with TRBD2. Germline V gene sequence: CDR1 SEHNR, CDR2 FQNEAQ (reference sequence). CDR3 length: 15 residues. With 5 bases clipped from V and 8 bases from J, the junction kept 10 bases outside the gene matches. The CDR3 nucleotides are TGTGCCAGCAGCCCGACTAGCGGAACTCTCCATGAGCAGTTCTTC. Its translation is CASSPTSGTLHEQFF.

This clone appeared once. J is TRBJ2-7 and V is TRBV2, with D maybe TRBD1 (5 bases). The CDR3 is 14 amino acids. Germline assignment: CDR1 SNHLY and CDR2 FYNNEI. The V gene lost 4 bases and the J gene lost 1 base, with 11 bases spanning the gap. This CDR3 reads CASSVFQGSYEQYF. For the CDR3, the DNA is TGTGCCAGCAGTGTTTTTCAGGGATCCTACGAGCAGTACTTC.

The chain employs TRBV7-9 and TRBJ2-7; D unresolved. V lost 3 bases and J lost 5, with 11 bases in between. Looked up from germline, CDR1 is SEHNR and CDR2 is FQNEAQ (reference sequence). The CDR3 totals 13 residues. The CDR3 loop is CASSFASSDEQYF. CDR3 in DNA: TGTGCCAGCAGCTTCGCGTCTTCGGACGAGCAGTACTTC.

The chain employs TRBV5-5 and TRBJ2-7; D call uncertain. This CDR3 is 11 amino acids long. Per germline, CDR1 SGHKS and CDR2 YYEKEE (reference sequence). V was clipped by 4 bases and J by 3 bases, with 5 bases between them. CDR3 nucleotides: TGTGCCAGCAGCGAGATCTACGAGCAGTACTTC. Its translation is CASSEIYEQYF.

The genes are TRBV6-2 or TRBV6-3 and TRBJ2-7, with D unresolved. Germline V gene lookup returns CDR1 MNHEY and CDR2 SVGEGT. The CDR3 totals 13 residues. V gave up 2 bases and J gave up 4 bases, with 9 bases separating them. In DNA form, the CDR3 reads TGTGCCAGCAGTTACGCGTCACCTTACGAGCAGTACTTC. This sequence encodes CASSYASPYEQYF.

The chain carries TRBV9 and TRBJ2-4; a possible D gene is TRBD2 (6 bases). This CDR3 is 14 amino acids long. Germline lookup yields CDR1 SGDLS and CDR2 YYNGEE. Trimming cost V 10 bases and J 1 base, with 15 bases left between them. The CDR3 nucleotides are TGTGCCGGTAGGGAGGCGGTGGCCAAAAACATTCAGTACTTC. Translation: CAGREAVAKNIQYF. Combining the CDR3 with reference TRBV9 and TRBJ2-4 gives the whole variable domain DSGVTQTPKHLITATGQRVTLRCSPRSGDLSVYWYQQSLDQGLQFLIQYYNGEERAKGNILERFSAQQFPDLHSELNLSSLELGDSALYFCAGREAVAKNIQYFGAGTRLSVL.

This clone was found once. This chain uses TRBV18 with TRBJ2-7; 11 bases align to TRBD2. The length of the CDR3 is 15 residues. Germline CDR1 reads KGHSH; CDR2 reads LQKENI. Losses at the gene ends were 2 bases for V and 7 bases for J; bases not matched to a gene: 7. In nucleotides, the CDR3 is TGTGCCAGCTCACCAATAGCGGGAGGGCCGTTGGAGCAGTACTTC. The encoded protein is CASSPIAGGPLEQYF.

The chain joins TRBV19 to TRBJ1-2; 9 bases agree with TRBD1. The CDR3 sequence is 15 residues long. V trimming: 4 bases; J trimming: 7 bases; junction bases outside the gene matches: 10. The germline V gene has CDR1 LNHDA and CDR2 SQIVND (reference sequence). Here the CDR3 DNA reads TGTGCCAGTAGTACCCCGGGTGGGGGACAGGGTGGCTACACCTTC. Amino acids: CASSTPGGGQGGYTF.

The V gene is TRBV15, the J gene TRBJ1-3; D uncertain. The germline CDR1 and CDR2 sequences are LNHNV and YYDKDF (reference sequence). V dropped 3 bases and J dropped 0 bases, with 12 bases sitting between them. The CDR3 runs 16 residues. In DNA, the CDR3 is TGTGCCACCAGCAGGGCAGGCTCGAGCTCTGGAAACACCATATATTTT. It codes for CATSRAGSSSGNTIYF. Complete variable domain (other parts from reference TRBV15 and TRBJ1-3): DAMVIQNPRYQVTQFGKPVTLSCSQTLNHNVMYWYQQKSSQAPKLLFHYYDKDFNNEADTPDNFQSRRPNTSFCFLDIRSPGLGDTAMYLCATSRAGSSSGNTIYFGEGSWLTVV.

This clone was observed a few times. The CDR3 reads CATSDWTSGRAGGELFF. CDR3 nucleotides: TGTGCCACCAGTGATTGGACTAGCGGGAGGGCCGGCGGGGAGCTGTTTTTT. The chain carries TRBV24-1 and TRBJ2-2; 15 bases align to TRBD2. The germline V gene encodes CDR1 KGHDR and CDR2 SFDVKD. Trimming at V came to 2 bases and at J to 7 bases, leaving 4 bases not matched to a gene. This CDR3 contains 17 residues.

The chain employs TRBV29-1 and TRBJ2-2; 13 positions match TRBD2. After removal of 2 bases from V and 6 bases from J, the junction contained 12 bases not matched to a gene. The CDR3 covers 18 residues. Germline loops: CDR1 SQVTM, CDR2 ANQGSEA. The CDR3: CSVESWGLAGYGAGELFF. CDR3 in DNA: TGCAGCGTTGAATCGTGGGGACTAGCGGGATATGGTGCCGGGGAGCTGTTTTTT.

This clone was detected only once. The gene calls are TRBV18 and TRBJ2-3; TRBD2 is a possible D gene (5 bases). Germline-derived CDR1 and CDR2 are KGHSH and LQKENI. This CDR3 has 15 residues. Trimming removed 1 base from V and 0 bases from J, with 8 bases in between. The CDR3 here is CASSPQGASTDTQYF. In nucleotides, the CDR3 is TGTGCCAGCTCACCACAGGGAGCTAGCACAGATACGCAGTATTTT. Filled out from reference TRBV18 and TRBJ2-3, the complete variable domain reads NAGVMQNPRHLVRRRGQEARLRCSPMKGHSHVYWYRQLPEEGLKFMVYLQKENIIDESGMPKERFSAEFPKEGPSILRIQQVVRGDSAAYFCASSPQGASTDTQYFGPGTRLTVL.

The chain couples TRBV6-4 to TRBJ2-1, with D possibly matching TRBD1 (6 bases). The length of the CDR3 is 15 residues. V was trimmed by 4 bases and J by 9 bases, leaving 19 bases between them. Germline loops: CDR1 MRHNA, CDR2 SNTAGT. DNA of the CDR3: TGTGCCAGCAGTGCCTCGGTTAGTACAGGGAGTGAGCAGTTCTTC. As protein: CASSASVSTGSEQFF.

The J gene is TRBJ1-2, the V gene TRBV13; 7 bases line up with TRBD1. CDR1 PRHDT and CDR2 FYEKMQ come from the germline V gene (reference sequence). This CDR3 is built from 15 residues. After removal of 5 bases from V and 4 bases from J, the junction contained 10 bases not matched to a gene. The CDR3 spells CASSRLETGRYGYTF. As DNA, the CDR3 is TGTGCCAGCAGCCGACTTGAGACAGGGCGCTATGGCTACACCTTC.

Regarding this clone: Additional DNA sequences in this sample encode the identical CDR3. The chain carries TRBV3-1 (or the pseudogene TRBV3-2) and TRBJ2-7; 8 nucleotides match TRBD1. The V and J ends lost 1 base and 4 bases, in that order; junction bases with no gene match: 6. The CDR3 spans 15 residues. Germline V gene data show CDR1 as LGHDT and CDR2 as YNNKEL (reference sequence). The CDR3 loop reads CASSQGSTGGYEQYF. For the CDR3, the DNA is TGTGCCAGCAGCCAAGGGAGTACAGGGGGATACGAGCAGTACTTC.

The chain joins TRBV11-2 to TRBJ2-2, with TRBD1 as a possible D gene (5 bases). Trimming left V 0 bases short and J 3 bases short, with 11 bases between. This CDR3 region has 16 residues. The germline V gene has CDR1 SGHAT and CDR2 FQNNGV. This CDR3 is CASSLDPQGYTGELFF. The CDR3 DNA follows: TGTGCCAGCAGCTTAGATCCCCAGGGATACACCGGGGAGCTGTTTTTT.

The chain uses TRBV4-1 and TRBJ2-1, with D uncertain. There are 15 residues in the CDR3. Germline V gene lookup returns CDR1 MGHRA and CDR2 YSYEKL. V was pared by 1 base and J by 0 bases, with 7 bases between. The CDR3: CASSQAMSSYNEQFF. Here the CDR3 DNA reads TGCGCCAGCAGCCAAGCTATGAGCTCCTACAATGAGCAGTTCTTC.

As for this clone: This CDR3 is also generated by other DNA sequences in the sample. CDR3 bases: TGTGCCTGGAGTGTACAGGGGGGCTCACCCCTCCACTTT. Protein: CAWSVQGGSPLHF. The V call is TRBV30, the J call TRBJ1-6, with TRBD1 identical over 8 bases. Germline CDR1 and CDR2: GTSNPN and SVGIG (reference sequence). V lost 0 bases and J lost 10; bases outside the gene matches: 2. This CDR3 spans 13 amino acids.

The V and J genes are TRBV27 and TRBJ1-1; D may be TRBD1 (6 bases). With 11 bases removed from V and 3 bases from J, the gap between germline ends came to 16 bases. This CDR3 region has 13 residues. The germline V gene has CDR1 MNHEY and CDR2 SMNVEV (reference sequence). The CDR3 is CAFHRVGDTEAFF. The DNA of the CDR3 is TGTGCCTTTCACAGGGTTGGGGACACTGAAGCTTTCTTT.